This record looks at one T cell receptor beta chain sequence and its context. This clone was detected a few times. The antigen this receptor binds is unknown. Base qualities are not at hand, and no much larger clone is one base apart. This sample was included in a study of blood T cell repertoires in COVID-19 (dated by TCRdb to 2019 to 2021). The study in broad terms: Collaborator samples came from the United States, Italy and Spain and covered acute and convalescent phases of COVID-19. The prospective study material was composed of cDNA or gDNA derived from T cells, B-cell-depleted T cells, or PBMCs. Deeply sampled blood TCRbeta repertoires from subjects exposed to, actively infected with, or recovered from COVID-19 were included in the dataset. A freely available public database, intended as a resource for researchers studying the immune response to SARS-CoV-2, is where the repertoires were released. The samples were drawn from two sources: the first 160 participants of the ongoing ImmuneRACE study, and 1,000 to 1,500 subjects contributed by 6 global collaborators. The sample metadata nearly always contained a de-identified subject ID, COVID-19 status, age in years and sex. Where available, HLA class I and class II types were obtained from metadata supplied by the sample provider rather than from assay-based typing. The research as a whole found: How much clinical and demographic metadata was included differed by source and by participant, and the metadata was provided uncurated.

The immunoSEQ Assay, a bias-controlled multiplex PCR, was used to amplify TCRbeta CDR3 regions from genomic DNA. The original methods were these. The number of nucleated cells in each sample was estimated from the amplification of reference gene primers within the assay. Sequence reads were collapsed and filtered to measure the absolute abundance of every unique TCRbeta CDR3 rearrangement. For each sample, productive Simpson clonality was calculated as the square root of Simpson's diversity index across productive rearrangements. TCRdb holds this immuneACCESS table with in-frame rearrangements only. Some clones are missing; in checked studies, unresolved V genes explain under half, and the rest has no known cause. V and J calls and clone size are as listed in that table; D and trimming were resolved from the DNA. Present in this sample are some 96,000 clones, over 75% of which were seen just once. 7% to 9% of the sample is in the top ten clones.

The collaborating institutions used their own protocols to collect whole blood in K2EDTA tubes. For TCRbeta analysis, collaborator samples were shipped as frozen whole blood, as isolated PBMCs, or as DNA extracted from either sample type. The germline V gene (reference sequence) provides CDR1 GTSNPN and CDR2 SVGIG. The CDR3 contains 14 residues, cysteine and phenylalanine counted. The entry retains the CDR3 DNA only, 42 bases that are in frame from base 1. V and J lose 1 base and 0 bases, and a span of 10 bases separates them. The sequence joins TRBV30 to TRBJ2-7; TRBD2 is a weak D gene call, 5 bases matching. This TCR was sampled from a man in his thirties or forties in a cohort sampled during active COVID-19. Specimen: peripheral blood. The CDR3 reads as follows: CAWSADFHSYEQYF. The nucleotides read TGTGCCTGGAGTGCGGACTTTCACTCCTACGAGCAGTACTTC.